Listed here are 7 T cell receptor beta chains from one sample, sequenced in a study of breast tumors, draining lymph nodes, adjacent tissues. TCRdb re-called the multiplex PCR reads through MiXCR, storing one row per CDR3 protein. This table holds about 100,000 distinct CDR3 sequences, about 20% found once. Samples came from axillary lymph nodes draining the breast cancer. Sequenced: axillary lymph node tissue. These receptor sequences come from a female donor with breast cancer. Some clones in this sample may be carry-over from other donors' samples.

The rearrangement joins TRBV27 to TRBJ1-2; the D is unclear. Germline V lookup: CDR1 MNHEY, CDR2 SMNVEV (reference sequence). Trimming pared 7 bases from V and 4 bases from J, leaving 19 bases between. This CDR3 is built from 15 residues. This chain's CDR3 is CASKGRNVGGYGYTF. CDR3 sequence (DNA): TGTGCCAGCAAAGGCCGTAATGTGGGTGGCTATGGCTACACCTTC.

This clonotype appeared many times. The chain is built from TRBV20-1 and TRBJ1-2; no definite D call. The germline V and J ends were trimmed by 5 bases and 4 bases, with 11 bases remaining between them. The CDR3 loop spans 12 amino acids. Germline V gene sequence: CDR1 DFQATT, CDR2 SNEGSKA (reference sequence). The CDR3, as DNA: TGCAGTGCTGCTGGACTGAGCTATGGCTACACCTTC. It specifies CSAAGLSYGYTF.

This clonotype was seen at least ten times. The J gene is TRBJ2-3, the V gene TRBV5-1, with 7 bases fitting TRBD1. From germline, CDR1 is SGHRS and CDR2 YFSETQ. With V trimmed by 0 bases and J by 6 bases, 10 bases remained unmatched. This CDR3 contains 16 residues. The CDR3 region has the DNA TGCGCCAGCAGCTTGGGAGGGGGCCAAGGTACCGATACGCAGTATTTT. This sequence encodes CASSLGGGQGTDTQYF.

About this clonotype: This CDR3 fails to terminate in the conserved phenylalanine or tryptophan, so it likely reflects a read error. The chain recombines TRBV12-3 or TRBV12-4 with TRBJ2-1; TRBD2 might be the D (6 bases). Trimming shortened V by 5 bases and J by 12 bases, and 14 bases separated the two germline ends. The CDR3 runs to 12 residues. CDR3 sequence reads: CASSRPGLGQFL. The CDR3 coding sequence is TGTGCCAGCAGTCGCCCGGGACTTGGGCAGTTCCTC.

This clonotype was recorded at least ten times. The chain joins TRBV7-9 to TRBJ2-2; possible D gene TRBD2, 6 bases. The ends were cut back, 5 bases at V and 4 bases at J, with 8 bases in the middle. This CDR3 is 13 amino acids long. Germline loops: CDR1 SEHNR, CDR2 FQNEAQ (reference sequence). The CDR3 DNA reads TGTGCCAGCAGCGGCGGGGCCACCGGGGAGCTGTTTTTT. Its translation: CASSGGATGELFF.

The table lists this clonotype with many counts. The chain couples TRBV9 to TRBJ2-1; maybe TRBD1 (6 bases). Looked up from germline, CDR1 is SGDLS and CDR2 is YYNGEE. The CDR3 extends over 12 amino acids. V lost 3 bases, J lost 15 bases, and 16 bases lay in between. The chain's CDR3 is CASSAQGPRGFF. CDR3 bases: TGTGCCAGCAGCGCCCAGGGGCCGAGGGGGTTCTTC. The full variable domain, completed using reference TRBV9 and TRBJ2-1, is DSGVTQTPKHLITATGQRVTLRCSPRSGDLSVYWYQQSLDQGLQFLIQYYNGEERAKGNILERFSAQQFPDLHSELNLSSLELGDSALYFCASSAQGPRGFFGPGTRLTVL.

Many counts were recorded for this clonotype. The CDR3 DNA sequence: TGCGCCAGCAGCCGCGCAGCGAACACCGGGGAGCTGTTTTTT. It encodes CASSRAANTGELFF. The chain employs TRBV4-1 and TRBJ2-2; D call uncertain. There are 14 residues in the CDR3. Trimming removed 4 bases at V and 0 bases at J, with 6 bases between. CDR1 and CDR2 (germline): MGHRA, YSYEKL.